Listed below are T cell receptor beta chains from one sample, sequenced in a study of T cell repertoires in cytomegalovirus infection. TCRdb passed the reads through MiXCR, listing each CDR3 protein once. The sample lists about 890,000 distinct CDR3 sequences; roughly 30% were seen once. These receptors lack a known antigen. This specimen was cultured CD8+ T cells from PBMCs, taken from culture after CMV antigen stimulation. These receptors all come from a human donor in good health (CMV status not recorded). Some clones in this sample may be carry-over from other donors' samples. CDR3s include the opening cysteine and the closing phenylalanine or tryptophan. Fields, in order: V gene, J gene, clone size, D gene, CDR3 DNA, CDR3 protein. The D gene is left open where the match is weak. Expanded clones are given a class, and other clones once, few, many or no size at all.

V: TRBV10-3; J: TRBJ2-3; size: few; D: TRBD2; DNA: TGTGCCATCAGGGTACTAGCGGGGGGGAGCACAGATACGCAGTATTTT; CDR3: CAIRVLAGGSTDTQYF
V: TRBV20-1; J: TRBJ2-3; size: few; D: TRBD2; DNA: TGCAGTGCTAGTCAGGCGTGGGGGGGGACAGATACGCAGTATTTT; CDR3: CSASQAWGGTDTQYF
V: TRBV7-2; J: TRBJ2-3; size: NA; D: NA; DNA: TGTGCCAGCAGCTTCCGACAAGGGCCGGGTGAGTTGCAGTATTTT; CDR3: CASSFRQGPGELQYF
V: TRBV29-1; J: TRBJ1-1; size: NA; D: NA; DNA: TGCAGCGTTAGACTGACGGTGAACACTGAAGCTTTCTTT; CDR3: CSVRLTVNTEAFF
V: TRBV6-6; J: TRBJ1-5; size: many; D: NA; DNA: TGTGCCAGCAGTTACGGGGACAGCAATCAGCCCCAGCATTTT; CDR3: CASSYGDSNQPQHF
V: TRBV7-6; J: TRBJ2-3; size: NA; D: TRBD1; DNA: TGTGCCAGCAGCCCAGGACAGGGGAGGGGGACAGATACGCAGTATTTT; CDR3: CASSPGQGRGTDTQYF
V: TRBV24-1; J: TRBJ2-3; size: NA; D: NA; DNA: TGTGCCACCAGTGCAGTTCAGGCTTACACAGATACGCAGTATTTT; CDR3: CATSAVQAYTDTQYF
V: TRBV6-5; J: TRBJ2-1; size: NA; D: TRBD2; DNA: TGTGCCAGCAGACGGGGACTAGCGTCCTACAATGAGCAGTTCTTC; CDR3: CASRRGLASYNEQFF
V: TRBV11-2; J: TRBJ1-2; size: NA; D: TRBD1; DNA: TGTGCCAGCAGCTTGTGGGACAGGGAAATTCAGTATGGCTACACCTTC; CDR3: CASSLWDREIQYGYTF
V: TRBV6-6; J: TRBJ1-3; size: NA; D: TRBD1; DNA: TGTGCCAGCAGTTCGGACAGGGCGTCTTTCTCTCTCTCTGGAAACACCATATATTTT; CDR3: CASSSDRASFSLSGNTIYF
V: TRBV2; J: TRBJ2-5; size: NA; D: TRBD2; DNA: TGTGCCACCGGACTAGCGGGGGGTCGCTTCCAAGAGACCCAGTACTTC; CDR3: CATGLAGGRFQETQYF
V: TRBV3-1; J: TRBJ2-1; size: NA; D: TRBD2; DNA: TGTGCCAGCAGCCACGGGGGGGCGGTTGAGCAGTTCTTC; CDR3: CASSHGGAVEQFF
V: TRBV6-2/TRBV6-3; J: TRBJ2-3; size: few; D: TRBD1; DNA: TGTGCCAGCAGTTACTCGGACAGGGAACGCACAGATACGCAGTATTTT; CDR3: CASSYSDRERTDTQYF
V: TRBV20-1; J: TRBJ1-5; size: NA; D: NA; DNA: TGCAGTGCTTTTTTCTACGGACTTTATAGCAATCAGCCCCAGCATTTT; CDR3: CSAFFYGLYSNQPQHF
V: TRBV27; J: TRBJ2-5; size: many; D: TRBD1; DNA: TGTGCCAGCAGCCCGGGACAGGGAGAGACCCAGTACTTC; CDR3: CASSPGQGETQYF
V: TRBV18; J: TRBJ1-6; size: NA; D: TRBD1; DNA: TGTGCCAGCTCGCGGACGGGACAGGGGCCTTTTTCACCCCTCCACTTT; CDR3: CASSRTGQGPFSPLHF
V: TRBV6-2/TRBV6-3; J: TRBJ2-5; size: few; D: NA; DNA: TGTGCCAGCAGTTACATCGGCTTCCAAGAGACCCAGTACTTC; CDR3: CASSYIGFQETQYF
V: TRBV20-1; J: TRBJ2-3; size: NA; D: NA; DNA: TGCAGTGCTGAGGAGGCCTACACCTCTAGCACAGATACGCAGTATTTT; CDR3: CSAEEAYTSSTDTQYF
V: TRBV7-8; J: TRBJ2-6; size: many; D: NA; DNA: TGTGCCAGCAGCTCGCCTCGCGTCCTGACTTTC; CDR3: CASSSPRVLTF
V: TRBV7-8; J: TRBJ1-1; size: many; D: NA; DNA: TGTGCCAGCAGCACAGAGTTGAACACTGAAGCTTTCTTT; CDR3: CASSTELNTEAFF
V: TRBV7-9; J: TRBJ2-1; size: many; D: NA; DNA: TGTGCCAGCAGCGCCTCCTCCCCCCTTTCCTACAATGAGCAGTTCTTC; CDR3: CASSASSPLSYNEQFF
V: TRBV4-1; J: TRBJ2-3; size: many; D: NA; DNA: TGCGCCAGCAGCCTTGCTAGGTCCACAGATACGCAGTATTTT; CDR3: CASSLARSTDTQYF
V: TRBV4-1; J: TRBJ2-3; size: NA; D: TRBD2; DNA: TGCGCCAGCAGCCGGCTCCCGGGACTAGCGGGGGGTCGTAGCACAGATACGCAGTATTTT; CDR3: CASSRLPGLAGGRSTDTQYF
V: TRBV10-3; J: TRBJ2-7; size: NA; D: TRBD1; DNA: TGTGCCATCAGGGACAGGACCCCTCGAAGCTACGAGCAGTACTTC; CDR3: CAIRDRTPRSYEQYF
V: TRBV20-1; J: TRBJ1-5; size: NA; D: NA; DNA: TGCAGTGCTACCAGGGGAAGGGATCAGCCCCAGCATTTT; CDR3: CSATRGRDQPQHF
V: TRBV7-8; J: TRBJ2-2; size: many; D: TRBD1; DNA: TGTGCCAGCAGTGGGACAGCGAACACCGGGGAGCTGTTTTTT; CDR3: CASSGTANTGELFF
V: TRBV6-1; J: TRBJ2-7; size: few; D: NA; DNA: TGTGCCAGCAGTCTCCGTGCAAGTCACGAGCAGTACTTC; CDR3: CASSLRASHEQYF
V: TRBV12-3/TRBV12-4; J: TRBJ2-3; size: few; D: TRBD2; DNA: TGTGCCAGCAGTTGGAGCGGGGGGGCAGATACGCAGTATTTT; CDR3: CASSWSGGADTQYF
V: TRBV6-6; J: TRBJ2-1; size: NA; D: NA; DNA: TGTGCCAGCAGTTACACCCCAAACCCCCCCTACAATGAGCAGTTCTTC; CDR3: CASSYTPNPPYNEQFF
V: TRBV19; J: TRBJ2-5; size: NA; D: NA; DNA: TGTGCCCCGACGGGGGAAGGGGTTACCCAGTACTTC; CDR3: CAPTGEGVTQYF